The 5 T cell receptor beta chains below come from one sample, sequenced in a study of neurological immune-mediated disorders. MiXCR, applied by TCRdb to the 5' RACE reads, yields one record per CDR3 protein. Found here are roughly 28,000 distinct CDR3 sequences, around 3.4% of them singletons; the top ten hold 7%. The sequenced sample consisted of PBMCs. These receptors came from a woman in her twenties or thirties with multiple sclerosis.

This clonotype was detected many times. J is TRBJ2-1 and V is TRBV12-3 or TRBV12-4; 8 bases are shared with TRBD2. Losses at the gene ends were 4 bases for V and 2 bases for J; bases not matched to a gene: 13. There are 18 residues in the CDR3. This CDR3 is CASSYLDYSGSAYNEQFF. CDR3 DNA: TGTGCCAGCAGTTACCTGGACTACAGCGGGAGTGCCTACAATGAGCAGTTCTTC.

This clonotype was detected only once. The chain is built from TRBV6-2 or TRBV6-3 and TRBJ1-5; D call uncertain. In germline, CDR1 is MNHEY, CDR2 SVGEGT. The V end lost 10 bases, the J end lost 2 bases, and 12 bases lay between the germline ends. There are 13 residues in the CDR3. The CDR3 bases are TGTGCCAACAGCCCGGAAGGCAATCAGCCCCAGCATTTT. Protein product: CANSPEGNQPQHF.

This clonotype was seen ten or more times. The chain joins TRBV5-5 to TRBJ2-3; unclear D gene. Germline values: CDR1 SGHKS, CDR2 YYEKEE (reference sequence). The CDR3 is 14 residues long. V was trimmed by 6 bases and J by 3 bases, leaving 14 bases between them. CDR3 protein: CASTVGWVTDTQYF. CDR3 coding DNA: TGTGCCAGCACCGTCGGCTGGGTAACAGATACGCAGTATTTT.

This clonotype has a count of ten or more. This chain uses TRBV7-2 with TRBJ2-2; possibly TRBD2 for D (5 bases). In germline, CDR1 is SGHTA, CDR2 FQGNSA. The CDR3 has 15 residues. The V gene lost 6 bases and the J gene lost 5 bases, with 16 bases spanning the gap. The CDR3 DNA reads TGTGCCAGCAGACTAGGGTTGGTGACGACCGGGGAGCTGTTTTTT. As protein: CASRLGLVTTGELFF.

This clonotype was recorded many times. The rearrangement links TRBV12-3 or TRBV12-4 to TRBJ2-7; D unclear. V lost 4 bases and J lost 7, with 11 bases in between. The CDR3 consists of 12 residues. Here the CDR3 reads CASSWMGWEQYF. In nucleotides, the CDR3 is TGTGCCAGCAGTTGGATGGGTTGGGAGCAGTACTTC.